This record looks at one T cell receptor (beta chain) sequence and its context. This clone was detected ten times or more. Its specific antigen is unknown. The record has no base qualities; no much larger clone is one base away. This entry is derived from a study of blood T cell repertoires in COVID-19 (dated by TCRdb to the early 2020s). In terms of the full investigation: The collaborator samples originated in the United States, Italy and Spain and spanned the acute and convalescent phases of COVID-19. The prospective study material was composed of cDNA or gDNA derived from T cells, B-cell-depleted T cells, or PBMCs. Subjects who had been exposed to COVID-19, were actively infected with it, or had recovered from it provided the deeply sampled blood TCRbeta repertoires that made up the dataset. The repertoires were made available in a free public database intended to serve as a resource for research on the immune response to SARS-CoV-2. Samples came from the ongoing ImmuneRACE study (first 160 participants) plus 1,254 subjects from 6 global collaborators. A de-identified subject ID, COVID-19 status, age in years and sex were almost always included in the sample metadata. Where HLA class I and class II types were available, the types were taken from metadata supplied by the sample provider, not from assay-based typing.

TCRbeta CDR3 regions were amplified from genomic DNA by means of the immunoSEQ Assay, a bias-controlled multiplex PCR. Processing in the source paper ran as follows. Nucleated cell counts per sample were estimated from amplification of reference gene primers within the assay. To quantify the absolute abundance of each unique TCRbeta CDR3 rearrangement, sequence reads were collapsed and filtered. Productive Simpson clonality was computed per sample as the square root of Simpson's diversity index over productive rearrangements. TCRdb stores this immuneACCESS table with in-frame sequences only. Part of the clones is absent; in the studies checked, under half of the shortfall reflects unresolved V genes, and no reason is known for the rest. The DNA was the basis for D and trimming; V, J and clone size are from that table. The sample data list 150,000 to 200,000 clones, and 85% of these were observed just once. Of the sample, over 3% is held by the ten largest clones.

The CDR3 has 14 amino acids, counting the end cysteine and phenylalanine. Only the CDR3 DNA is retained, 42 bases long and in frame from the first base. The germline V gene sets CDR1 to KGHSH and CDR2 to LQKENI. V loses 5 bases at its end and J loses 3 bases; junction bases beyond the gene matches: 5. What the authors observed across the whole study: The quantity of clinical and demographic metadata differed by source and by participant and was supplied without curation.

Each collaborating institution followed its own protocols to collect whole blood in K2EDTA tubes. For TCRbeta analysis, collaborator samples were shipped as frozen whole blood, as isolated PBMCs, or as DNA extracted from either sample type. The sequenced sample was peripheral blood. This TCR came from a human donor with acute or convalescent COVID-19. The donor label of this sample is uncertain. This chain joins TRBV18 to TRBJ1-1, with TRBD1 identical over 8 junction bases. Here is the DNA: TGTGCCAGCTCATCGTTGGACAGGGACACTGAAGCTTTCTTT. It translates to CASSSLDRDTEAFF. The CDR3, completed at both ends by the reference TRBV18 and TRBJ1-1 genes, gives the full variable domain NAGVMQNPRHLVRRRGQEARLRCSPMKGHSHVYWYRQLPEEGLKFMVYLQKENIIDESGMPKERFSAEFPKEGPSILRIQQVVRGDSAAYFCASSSLDRDTEAFFGQGTRLTVV.